The subject of this entry is one T cell receptor beta chain. Its antigen is not identified. These data come from a study of beta chain features in type 1 diabetes. Study observations and caveats: Within each of all four CD4+ subsets, Type 1 diabetes patients had TCRB CDR3s that were moderately but significantly shorter. In the patient group, naive, central memory and Treg TCRB repertoires seemed more alike than in the healthy donor group.

Sequencing targeted expressed TCRB transcripts, as all isolated RNA had been reverse transcribed. Naive, central memory and regulatory T cell samples produced a mean of around 4 million reads. Data came from immunoSEQ multiplex PCR; TCRdb stores just in-frame clones and leaves some out. The top ten clones hold roughly 0.04% of a sample with 500,000 to 850,000 clones, around 15% of them seen once. The V gene's germline CDR1 is SGHNT and CDR2 YYREEE (reference sequence). The CDR3 sequence is 16 residues long. Trimming took 2 bases from V and 7 from J; bases not matched to a gene: 14. The sequencing input was naive CD4+ T cells from blood. The J gene is TRBJ2-7, the V gene TRBV5-4; 8 nucleotides agree with TRBD2. This TCR derives from a young man with type 1 diabetes. The CDR3 nucleotides are TGTGCCAGCAGCTTCGCTGGGACTAGGGGGTTGGGGGAGCAGTACTTC. This sequence encodes CASSFAGTRGLGEQYF. Full variable domain (remainder filled in from reference TRBV5-4 and TRBJ2-7): ETGVTQSPTHLIKTRGQQVTLRCSSQSGHNTVSWYQQALGQGPQFIFQYYREEENGRGNFPPRFSGLQFPNYSSELNVNALELDDSALYLCASSFAGTRGLGEQYFGPGTRLTVT.